Below are 17 T cell receptor beta chains sequenced from a single sample in a study of blood T cell repertoires in COVID-19 (TCRdb year 2020). Library method: the immunoSEQ multiplex PCR assay. The table was pulled from immuneACCESS by TCRdb, which kept in-frame rearrangements only. Such tables lose some clones; where checked, under half of the loss comes from unresolved V genes, and the rest has no known cause. This sample is represented by fewer than 350,000 clones; roughly 88% of them were singletons. The leading ten clones occupy about 2% of the sample. The sample comprised PBMCs or T cells enriched from blood (not recorded which). All receptors derive from a woman between 40 and 50 years old with acute COVID-19.

This chain links TRBV3-1 (or the pseudogene TRBV3-2) with TRBJ2-7, with no clear D. The CDR3 has 14 amino acids. The V gene's germline CDR1 is LGHDT and CDR2 YNNKEL (reference sequence). Trimming removed 4 bases from V and 5 bases from J, with 15 bases in between. The CDR3 region is CASSPSERIHEQYF. The CDR3 DNA is TGTGCCAGCAGCCCTTCCGAGAGAATCCACGAGCAGTACTTC.

This chain links TRBV5-6 with TRBJ1-1; 7 bases match TRBD1. This CDR3 contains 15 residues. J was trimmed by 3 bases and V by 0 bases; bases with no gene match: 5. Germline V gives CDR1 SGHDT, CDR2 YYEEEE. In nucleotides, the CDR3 is TGTGCCAGCAGCTTGGCCAGCCAGGGGGACACTGAAGCTTTCTTT. Translated: CASSLASQGDTEAFF.

This rearrangement joins TRBV7-2 to TRBJ2-7; D is unresolved. Germline CDR1 SGHTA, CDR2 FQGNSA. This CDR3 comprises 13 residues. V was trimmed by 2 bases and J by 7 bases, leaving 12 bases between them. The chain's CDR3 is CASSLLSLAEQYF. CDR3 nucleotides: TGTGCCAGCAGCTTATTAAGTTTGGCTGAGCAGTACTTC.

The rearrangement uses TRBV12-2 and TRBJ1-1; the table's D call, TRBD1, has no DNA check behind it. TRBV12-2 is deemed a pseudogene. The CDR3 has 11 residues. The CDR3 reads CASRVQGASFF. The CDR3 DNA follows: TGTGCAAGTCGCGTACAGGGGGCGTCTTTCTTT.

The chain is built from TRBV6-2 or TRBV6-3 and TRBJ1-2; tentative D call: TRBD1 (6 bases). Trimming took off 5 bases at V and 4 bases at J, with 11 bases between the two ends. Germline V gives CDR1 MNHEY, CDR2 SVGEGT. The CDR3 extends over 13 amino acids. The DNA of the CDR3 is TGTGCCAGCAGTCCGGACAGTGTCTATGGCTACACCTTC. Protein: CASSPDSVYGYTF.

V usage is TRBV27 and J usage is TRBJ2-1; 9 positions agree with TRBD1. V lost 5 bases to trimming and J lost 3 bases; unmatched junction nucleotides: 5. The CDR3 spans 15 residues. CDR1 is MNHEY and CDR2 is SMNVEV in the germline V gene (reference sequence). In nucleotides, the CDR3 is TGTGCCAGCAGTGCCGGGACAGGGATCTACAATGAGCAGTTCTTC. Residues: CASSAGTGIYNEQFF.

A single count supports this clone. The genes are TRBV28 and TRBJ1-1, with TRBD1 as a possible D gene (5 bases). Trimming pared 7 bases from V and 1 base from J, leaving 10 bases between. This CDR3 has 13 amino acids. The germline V gene has CDR1 MDHEN and CDR2 SYDVKM. This chain's CDR3 is CASTRGGNTEAFF. CDR3 DNA: TGTGCCAGCACCCGCGGGGGGAACACTGAAGCTTTCTTT. The whole variable domain, filled in from reference TRBV28 and TRBJ1-1, reads DVKVTQSSRYLVKRTGEKVFLECVQDMDHENMFWYRQDPGLGLRLIYFSYDVKMKEKGDIPEGYSVSREKKERFSLILESASTNQTSMYLCASTRGGNTEAFFGQGTRLTVV.

This chain uses TRBV28 with TRBJ1-2, with 7 bases fitting TRBD1. Looked up from germline, CDR1 is MDHEN and CDR2 is SYDVKM. J was trimmed by 8 bases and V by 5 bases; bases with no gene match: 11. The CDR3 totals 14 residues. The CDR3 DNA follows: TGTGCCAGCAGTACCTCGACAGGGAAAGTAGGCTACACCTTC. Translation: CASSTSTGKVGYTF.

V gene TRBV27 combines with J gene TRBJ1-2, with TRBD1 identical over 7 bases. This CDR3 has 14 amino acids. Germline CDR1 MNHEY, CDR2 SMNVEV (reference sequence). With 6 bases clipped from V and 4 bases from J, the junction kept 8 bases outside the gene matches. The DNA for the CDR3 is TGTGCCAGCAGCCCCGAGGGACAGTTCTATGGCTACACCTTC. Translated, it gives CASSPEGQFYGYTF.

This sequence joins TRBV9 and TRBJ2-7; possible D gene TRBD2, 6 bases. V shed 3 bases and J shed 9 bases, with 16 bases lying between them. Germline V gene data show CDR1 as SGDLS and CDR2 as YYNGEE. This CDR3 has 13 residues. The CDR3 sequence is CASSGGTAARQYF. In nucleotides, the CDR3 is TGTGCCAGCAGCGGAGGGACTGCCGCTCGGCAGTACTTC.

V gene TRBV5-6 combines with J gene TRBJ1-6; 9 nucleotides agree with TRBD1. CDR1 is SGHDT, CDR2 YYEEEE, per germline. V shed 3 bases and J 8 bases; nucleotides not matched to a gene: 6. The CDR3 is 15 residues long. The CDR3 protein is CASSWGQGGYSPLHF. The DNA of the CDR3 is TGTGCCAGCAGCTGGGGACAGGGCGGGTATTCACCCCTCCACTTT.

The rearrangement joins TRBV7-2 to TRBJ2-1; 7 bases map to TRBD2. V dropped 5 bases and J dropped 8; count of bases not matched to a gene: 12. The CDR3 is 15 residues long. Germline V CDR1 and CDR2: SGHTA, FQGNSA. Written as DNA, the CDR3 is TGTGCCAGCAGCCCGCGGGGGACCACTTTCTATGAGCAGTTCTTC. Translated, it gives CASSPRGTTFYEQFF.

The chain carries TRBV9 and TRBJ2-1; perhaps TRBD1 as D (6 bases). The germline V and J ends were trimmed by 2 bases and 9 bases, with 15 bases remaining between them. Germline V gene sequence: CDR1 SGDLS, CDR2 YYNGEE. The CDR3 sequence is 14 residues long. In DNA, the CDR3 is TGTGCCAGCAGCGTGAGGACAGAGGTGGGTGAGCAGTTCTTC. This gives the protein CASSVRTEVGEQFF.

The gene calls are TRBV27 and TRBJ1-3, with TRBD1 matching over 9 bases. Germline CDR1 MNHEY, CDR2 SMNVEV (reference sequence). This CDR3 comprises 17 residues. V lost 5 bases to trimming and J lost 1 base; unmatched junction nucleotides: 9. CDR3 amino acids: CASSPARDRVSGNTIYF. The CDR3 DNA follows: TGTGCCAGCAGTCCCGCCCGGGACAGGGTTTCTGGAAACACCATATATTTT.

This chain connects TRBV5-4 to TRBJ1-1; D gene ambiguous. CDR1 is SGHNT and CDR2 is YYREEE in the germline V gene (reference sequence). The CDR3 sequence is 15 residues long. Trimming took 0 bases from V and 0 from J, leaving 9 bases between them. CDR3 residues: CASSLDSRMNTEAFF. The CDR3 nucleotides are TGTGCCAGCAGCTTGGACAGCCGTATGAACACTGAAGCTTTCTTT. The full variable domain, in which reference TRBV5-4 and TRBJ1-1 provide the parts outside the CDR3, is ETGVTQSPTHLIKTRGQQVTLRCSSQSGHNTVSWYQQALGQGPQFIFQYYREEENGRGNFPPRFSGLQFPNYSSELNVNALELDDSALYLCASSLDSRMNTEAFFGQGTRLTVV.

The V and J genes are TRBV5-6 and TRBJ1-2; perhaps TRBD1 as D (6 bases). The CDR3 spans 13 residues. Trimming cost V 4 bases and J 3 bases, with 10 bases left between them. Looked up from germline, CDR1 is SGHDT and CDR2 is YYEEEE. CDR3 nucleotides: TGTGCCAGCAGCCTAGGGGGGGACTATGGCTACACCTTC. This encodes CASSLGGDYGYTF.

The V and J genes are TRBV5-1 and TRBJ2-5; D is perhaps TRBD1 (5 bases). The CDR3 length is 13 residues. The germline CDR1 and CDR2 sequences are SGHRS and YFSETQ. V lost 9 bases to trimming and J lost 4 bases, with 16 bases between them. The CDR3 nucleotides are TGCGCCACTTCAAAGGGGATCGGAGAGACCCAGTACTTC. Translating gives CATSKGIGETQYF.